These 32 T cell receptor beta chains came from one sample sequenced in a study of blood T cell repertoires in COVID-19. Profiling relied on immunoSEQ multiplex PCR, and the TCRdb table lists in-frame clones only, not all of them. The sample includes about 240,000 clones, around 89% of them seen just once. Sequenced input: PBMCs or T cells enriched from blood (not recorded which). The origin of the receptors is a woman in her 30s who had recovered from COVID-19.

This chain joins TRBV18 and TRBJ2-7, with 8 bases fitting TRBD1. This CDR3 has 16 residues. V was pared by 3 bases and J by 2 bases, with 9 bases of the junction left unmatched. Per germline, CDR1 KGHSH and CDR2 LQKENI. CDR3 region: CASSPTMTGVTYEQYF. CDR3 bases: TGTGCCAGCTCACCCACGATGACAGGGGTCACCTACGAGCAGTACTTC. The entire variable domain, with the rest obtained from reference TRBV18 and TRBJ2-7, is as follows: NAGVMQNPRHLVRRRGQEARLRCSPMKGHSHVYWYRQLPEEGLKFMVYLQKENIIDESGMPKERFSAEFPKEGPSILRIQQVVRGDSAAYFCASSPTMTGVTYEQYFGPGTRLTVT.

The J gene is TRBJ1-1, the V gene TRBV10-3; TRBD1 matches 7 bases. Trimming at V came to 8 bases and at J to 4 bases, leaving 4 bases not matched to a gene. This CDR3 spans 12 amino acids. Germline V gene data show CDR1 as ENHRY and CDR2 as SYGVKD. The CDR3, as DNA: TGTGCCATCCGTGCAGGGGGCACTGAAGCTTTCTTT. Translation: CAIRAGGTEAFF.

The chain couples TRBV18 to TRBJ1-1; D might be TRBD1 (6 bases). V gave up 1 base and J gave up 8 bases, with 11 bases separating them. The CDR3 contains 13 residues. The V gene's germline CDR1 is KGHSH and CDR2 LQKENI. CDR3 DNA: TGTGCCAGCTCACCACGGGGGCCAACAGAAGCTTTCTTT. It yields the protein CASSPRGPTEAFF. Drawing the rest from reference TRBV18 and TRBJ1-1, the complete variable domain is NAGVMQNPRHLVRRRGQEARLRCSPMKGHSHVYWYRQLPEEGLKFMVYLQKENIIDESGMPKERFSAEFPKEGPSILRIQQVVRGDSAAYFCASSPRGPTEAFFGQGTRLTVV.

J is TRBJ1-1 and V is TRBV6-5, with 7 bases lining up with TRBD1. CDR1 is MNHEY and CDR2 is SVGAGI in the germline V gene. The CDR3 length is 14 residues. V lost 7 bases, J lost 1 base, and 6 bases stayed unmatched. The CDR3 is CASKGAAQNTEAFF. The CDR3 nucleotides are TGTGCCAGCAAGGGGGCTGCTCAGAACACTGAAGCTTTCTTT.

The DNA of the CDR3 is TGTGCCAGCAGACGGGACAATGAGCAGTTCTTC. Translating it yields CASRRDNEQFF. The V call is TRBV7-2, the J call TRBJ2-1; D gene ambiguous. The CDR3 sequence is 11 residues long. Germline lookup yields CDR1 SGHTA and CDR2 FQGNSA. Trimming pared 6 bases from V and 5 bases from J, leaving 5 bases between.

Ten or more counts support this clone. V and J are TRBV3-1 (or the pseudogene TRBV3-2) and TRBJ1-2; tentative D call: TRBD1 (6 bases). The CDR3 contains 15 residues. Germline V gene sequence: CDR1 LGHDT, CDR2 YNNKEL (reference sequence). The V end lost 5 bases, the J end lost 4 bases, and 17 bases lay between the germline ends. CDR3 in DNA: TGTGCCAGCAGCACCTCAGGGGAAGGGGGCTATGGCTACACCTTC. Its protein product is CASSTSGEGGYGYTF.

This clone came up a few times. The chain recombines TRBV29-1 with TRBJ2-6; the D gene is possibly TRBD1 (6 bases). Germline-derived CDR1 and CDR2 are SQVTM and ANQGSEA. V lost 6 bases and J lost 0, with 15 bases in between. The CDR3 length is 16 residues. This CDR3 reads CSVLDGQPSGANVLTF. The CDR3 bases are TGCAGCGTCCTTGACGGACAGCCCTCTGGGGCCAACGTCCTGACTTTC. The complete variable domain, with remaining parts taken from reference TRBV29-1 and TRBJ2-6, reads SAVISQKPSRDICQRGTSLTIQCQVDSQVTMMFWYRQQPGQSLTLIATANQGSEATYESGFVIDKFPISRPNLTFSTLTVSNMSPEDSSIYLCSVLDGQPSGANVLTFGAGSRLTVL.

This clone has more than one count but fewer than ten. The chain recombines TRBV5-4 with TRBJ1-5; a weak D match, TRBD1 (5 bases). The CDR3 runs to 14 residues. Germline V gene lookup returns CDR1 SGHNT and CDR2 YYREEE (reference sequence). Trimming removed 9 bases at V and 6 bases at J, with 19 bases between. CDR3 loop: CATSKNGGFQPQHF. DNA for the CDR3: TGTGCCACCTCAAAAAATGGGGGGTTTCAGCCCCAGCATTTT.

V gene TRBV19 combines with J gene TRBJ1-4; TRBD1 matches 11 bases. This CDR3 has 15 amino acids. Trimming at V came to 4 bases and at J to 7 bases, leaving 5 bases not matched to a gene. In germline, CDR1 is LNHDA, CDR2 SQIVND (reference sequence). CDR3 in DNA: TGTGCCAGTAGTACCCCCGGGACAGGGGGTGAAAAACTGTTTTTT. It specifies CASSTPGTGGEKLFF. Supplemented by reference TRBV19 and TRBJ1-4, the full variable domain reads DGGITQSPKYLFRKEGQNVTLSCEQNLNHDAMYWYRQDPGQGLRLIYYSQIVNDFQKGDIAEGYSVSREKKESFPLTVTSAQKNPTAFYLCASSTPGTGGEKLFFGSGTQLSVL.

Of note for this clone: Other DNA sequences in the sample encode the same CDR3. CDR3 sequence reads: CASSYSGQRNYGYTF. The CDR3 DNA sequence: TGTGCCAGCAGTTACTCGGGGCAGAGGAACTATGGCTACACCTTC. V and J are TRBV6-5 and TRBJ1-2, with TRBD1 as a possible D gene (5 bases). The CDR3 runs 15 residues. Trimming pared 0 bases from V and 2 bases from J, leaving 10 bases between. Germline CDR1 MNHEY, CDR2 SVGAGI.

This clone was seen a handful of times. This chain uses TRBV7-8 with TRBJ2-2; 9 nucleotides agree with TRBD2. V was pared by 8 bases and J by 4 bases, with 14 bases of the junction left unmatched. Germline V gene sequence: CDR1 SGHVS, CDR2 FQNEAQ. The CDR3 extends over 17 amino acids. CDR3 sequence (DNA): TGTGCCAGCCGGGCGGGAGGGCTGGCGGGAGGCACCGGGGAGCTGTTTTTT. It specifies CASRAGGLAGGTGELFF.

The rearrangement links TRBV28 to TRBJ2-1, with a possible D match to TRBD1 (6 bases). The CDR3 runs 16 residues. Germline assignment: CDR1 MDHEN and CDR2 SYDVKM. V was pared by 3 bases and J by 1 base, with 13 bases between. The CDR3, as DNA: TGTGCCAGCAGTTTTGGACAGACCTATTCCTACAATGAGCAGTTCTTC. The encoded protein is CASSFGQTYSYNEQFF.

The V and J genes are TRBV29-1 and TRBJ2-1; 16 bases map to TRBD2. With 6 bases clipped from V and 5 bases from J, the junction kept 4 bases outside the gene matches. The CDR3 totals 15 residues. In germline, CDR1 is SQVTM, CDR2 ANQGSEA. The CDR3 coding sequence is TGCAGCGTGCACGGGACTAGCGGGAGGGACAATGAGCAGTTCTTC. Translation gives CSVHGTSGRDNEQFF.

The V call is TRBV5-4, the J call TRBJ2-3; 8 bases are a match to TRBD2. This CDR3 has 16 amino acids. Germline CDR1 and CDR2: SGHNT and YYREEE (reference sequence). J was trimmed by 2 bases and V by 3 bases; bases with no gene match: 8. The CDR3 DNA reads TGTGCCAGCAGCTCCCAGCGGGAGAGGAACACAGATACGCAGTATTTT. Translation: CASSSQRERNTDTQYF. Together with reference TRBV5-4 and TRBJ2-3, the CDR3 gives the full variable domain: ETGVTQSPTHLIKTRGQQVTLRCSSQSGHNTVSWYQQALGQGPQFIFQYYREEENGRGNFPPRFSGLQFPNYSSELNVNALELDDSALYLCASSSQRERNTDTQYFGPGTRLTVL.

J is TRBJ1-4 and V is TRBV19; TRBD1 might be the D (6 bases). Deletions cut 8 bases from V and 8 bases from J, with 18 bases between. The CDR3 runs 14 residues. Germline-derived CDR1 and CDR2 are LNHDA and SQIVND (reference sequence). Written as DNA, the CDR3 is TGTGCCAGTTCGTCTGTTCAGGGGAGAGAAAAACTGTTTTTT. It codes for CASSSVQGREKLFF.

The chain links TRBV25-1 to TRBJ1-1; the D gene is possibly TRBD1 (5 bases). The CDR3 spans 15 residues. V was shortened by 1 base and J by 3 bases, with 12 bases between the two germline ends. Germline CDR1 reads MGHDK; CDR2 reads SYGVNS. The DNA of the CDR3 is TGTGCCAGCAGTGAATCGCGGGGAGGGGACACTGAAGCTTTCTTT. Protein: CASSESRGGDTEAFF.

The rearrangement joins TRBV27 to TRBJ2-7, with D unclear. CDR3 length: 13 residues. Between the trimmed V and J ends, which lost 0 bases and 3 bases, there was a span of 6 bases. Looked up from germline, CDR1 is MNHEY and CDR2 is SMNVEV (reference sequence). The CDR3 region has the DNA TGTGCCAGCAGTTTATCAGCCGGCTACGAGCAGTACTTC. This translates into CASSLSAGYEQYF.

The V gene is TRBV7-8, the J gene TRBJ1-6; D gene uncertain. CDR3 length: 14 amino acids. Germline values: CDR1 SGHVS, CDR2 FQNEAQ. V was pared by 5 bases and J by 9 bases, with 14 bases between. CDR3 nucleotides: TGTGCCAGCAGCCGAGGGCTAGAGGGTTCACCCCTCCACTTT. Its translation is CASSRGLEGSPLHF.

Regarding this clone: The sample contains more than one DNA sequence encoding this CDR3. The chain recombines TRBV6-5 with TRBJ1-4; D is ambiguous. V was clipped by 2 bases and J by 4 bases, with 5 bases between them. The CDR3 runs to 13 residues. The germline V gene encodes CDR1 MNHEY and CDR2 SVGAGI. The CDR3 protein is CASSYRGNEKLFF. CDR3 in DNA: TGTGCCAGCAGTTACCGGGGTAATGAAAAACTGTTTTTT.

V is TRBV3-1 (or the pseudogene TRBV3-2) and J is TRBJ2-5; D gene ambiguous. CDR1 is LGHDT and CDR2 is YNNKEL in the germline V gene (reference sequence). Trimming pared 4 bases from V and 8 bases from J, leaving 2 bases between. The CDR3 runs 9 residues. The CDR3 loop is CASSPTQYF. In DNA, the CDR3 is TGTGCCAGCAGCCCTACCCAGTACTTC.

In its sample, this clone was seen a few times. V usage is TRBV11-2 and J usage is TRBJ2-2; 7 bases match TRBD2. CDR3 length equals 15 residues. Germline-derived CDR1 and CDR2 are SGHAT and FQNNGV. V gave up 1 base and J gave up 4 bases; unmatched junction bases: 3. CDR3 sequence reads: CASSLGLAATGELFF. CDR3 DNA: TGTGCCAGCAGCTTAGGGCTAGCGGCCACCGGGGAGCTGTTTTTT. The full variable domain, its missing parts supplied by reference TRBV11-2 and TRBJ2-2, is EAGVAQSPRYKIIEKRQSVAFWCNPISGHATLYWYQQILGQGPKLLIQFQNNGVVDDSQLPKDRFSAERLKGVDSTLKIQPAKLEDSAVYLCASSLGLAATGELFFGEGSRLTVL.

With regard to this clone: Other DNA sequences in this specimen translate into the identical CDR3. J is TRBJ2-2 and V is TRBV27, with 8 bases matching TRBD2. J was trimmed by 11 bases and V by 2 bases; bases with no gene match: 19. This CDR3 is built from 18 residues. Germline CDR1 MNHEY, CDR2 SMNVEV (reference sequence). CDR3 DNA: TGTGCCAGCAGTTTACGGCGGATGGTAGCGGGACGTGACGGAGAGCTGTTTTTT. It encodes CASSLRRMVAGRDGELFF.

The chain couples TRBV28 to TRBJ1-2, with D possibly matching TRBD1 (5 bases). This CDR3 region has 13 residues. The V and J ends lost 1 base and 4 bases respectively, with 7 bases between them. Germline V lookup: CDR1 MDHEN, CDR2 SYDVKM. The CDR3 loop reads CASSLYRIYGYTF. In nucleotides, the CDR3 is TGTGCCAGCAGTTTATACAGGATCTATGGCTACACCTTC.

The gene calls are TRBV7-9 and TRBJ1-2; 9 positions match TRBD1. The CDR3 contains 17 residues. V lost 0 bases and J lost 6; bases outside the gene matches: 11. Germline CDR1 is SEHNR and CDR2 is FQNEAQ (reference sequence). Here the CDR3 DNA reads TGTGCCAGCAGCTTAGCTGGGCGGACAGGGGCAACAAATGGCTACACCTTC. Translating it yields CASSLAGRTGATNGYTF. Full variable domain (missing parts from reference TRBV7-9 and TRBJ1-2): DTGVSQNPRHKITKRGQNVTFRCDPISEHNRLYWYRQTLGQGPEFLTYFQNEAQLEKSRLLSDRFSAERPKGSFSTLEIQRTEQGDSAMYLCASSLAGRTGATNGYTFGSGTRLTVV.

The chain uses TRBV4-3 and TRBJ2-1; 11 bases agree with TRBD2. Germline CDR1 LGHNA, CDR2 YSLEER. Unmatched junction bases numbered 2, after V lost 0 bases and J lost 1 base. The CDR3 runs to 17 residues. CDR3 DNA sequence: TGCGCCAGCAGCCAAGAGCCTAGCGGGAGGTCCTACAATGAGCAGTTCTTC. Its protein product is CASSQEPSGRSYNEQFF.

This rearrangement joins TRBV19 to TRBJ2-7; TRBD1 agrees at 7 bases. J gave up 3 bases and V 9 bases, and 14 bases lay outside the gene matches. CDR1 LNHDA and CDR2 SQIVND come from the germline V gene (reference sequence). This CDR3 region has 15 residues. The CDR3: CASSPGQAARYEQYF. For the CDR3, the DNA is TGTGCCAGCTCCCCTGGACAGGCGGCCCGCTACGAGCAGTACTTC.

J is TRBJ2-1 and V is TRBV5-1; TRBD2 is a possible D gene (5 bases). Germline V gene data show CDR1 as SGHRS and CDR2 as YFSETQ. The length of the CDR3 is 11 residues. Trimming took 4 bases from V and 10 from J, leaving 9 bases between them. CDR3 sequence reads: CASSREMEQFF. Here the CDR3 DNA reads TGCGCCAGCAGCAGGGAGATGGAGCAGTTCTTC.

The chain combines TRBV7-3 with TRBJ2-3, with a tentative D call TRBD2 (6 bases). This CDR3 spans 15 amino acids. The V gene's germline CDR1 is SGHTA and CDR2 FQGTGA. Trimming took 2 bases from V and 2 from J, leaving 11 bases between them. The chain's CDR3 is CASSLPGAFTDTQYF. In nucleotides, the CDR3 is TGTGCCAGCAGCTTACCGGGAGCCTTCACAGATACGCAGTATTTT.

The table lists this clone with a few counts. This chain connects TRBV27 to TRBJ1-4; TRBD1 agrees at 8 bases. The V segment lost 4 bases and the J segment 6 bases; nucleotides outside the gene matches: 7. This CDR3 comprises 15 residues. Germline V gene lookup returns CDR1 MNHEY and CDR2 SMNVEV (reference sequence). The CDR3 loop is CASSSETGEHEKLFF. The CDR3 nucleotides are TGTGCCAGCAGTTCTGAGACAGGGGAACATGAAAAACTGTTTTTT.

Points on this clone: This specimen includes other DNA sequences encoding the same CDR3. The CDR3 coding sequence is TGTGCCAGCAGTTTATCCTCCGGAGGGACTGAAGCTTTCTTT. Residues: CASSLSSGGTEAFF. J is TRBJ1-1 and V is TRBV27; no reliable D call. In germline, CDR1 is MNHEY, CDR2 SMNVEV (reference sequence). V gave up 0 bases and J gave up 5 bases, with 10 bases separating them. CDR3 length equals 14 residues.

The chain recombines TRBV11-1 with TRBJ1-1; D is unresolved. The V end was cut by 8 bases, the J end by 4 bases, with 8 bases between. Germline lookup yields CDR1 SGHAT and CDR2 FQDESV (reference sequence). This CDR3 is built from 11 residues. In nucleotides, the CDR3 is TGTGCCAGCTCGAGGAGCACTGAAGCTTTCTTT. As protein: CASSRSTEAFF.

CDR3 sequence (DNA): TGTGCCTGGAGATATGGTCAGAACTATGGCTACACCTTC. Protein: CAWRYGQNYGYTF. The rearrangement uses TRBV30 and TRBJ1-2; D not resolved. This CDR3 has 13 amino acids. The germline V gene encodes CDR1 GTSNPN and CDR2 SVGIG (reference sequence). Trimming cost V 3 bases and J 2 bases, with 10 bases left between them.